What follows is one T cell receptor beta chain and its context. The antigen is not known. Generated by immunoSEQ multiplex PCR, the TCRdb table keeps only in-frame clones and is missing some. The sample contains about 62,000 clones, approximately 81% of which appear only once. These data come from a study of OX40 agonist ivuxolimab in advanced cancers. The study, taken as a whole, reports: Circulating CD4+ and CD8+ T cells showed clonal expansion by week 6 at 0.1 to 3.0 mg/kg. What antigens the expanded peripheral T cells recognized was never established. Among the lowest peripheral clonal expansion occurred in 0.1-3.0 mg/kg partial responders.

Germline V gene sequence: CDR1 MNHNS, CDR2 SASEGT. Deletions cut 1 base from V and 2 bases from J, with 12 bases between. This CDR3 comprises 16 residues. The source of this sequence is an adult with an advanced solid tumor such as melanoma, head and neck, liver or kidney cancer. The chain has TRBV6-1 and TRBJ1-5, with D maybe TRBD1 (5 bases). The source material was CD4+ or CD8+ T cells sorted from blood, sampled in a trial of the OX40 agonist ivuxolimab. CDR3 residues: CASSEVIGRGNQPQHF. In nucleotides, the CDR3 is TGTGCCAGCAGTGAAGTGATAGGCAGGGGCAATCAGCCCCAGCATTTT.